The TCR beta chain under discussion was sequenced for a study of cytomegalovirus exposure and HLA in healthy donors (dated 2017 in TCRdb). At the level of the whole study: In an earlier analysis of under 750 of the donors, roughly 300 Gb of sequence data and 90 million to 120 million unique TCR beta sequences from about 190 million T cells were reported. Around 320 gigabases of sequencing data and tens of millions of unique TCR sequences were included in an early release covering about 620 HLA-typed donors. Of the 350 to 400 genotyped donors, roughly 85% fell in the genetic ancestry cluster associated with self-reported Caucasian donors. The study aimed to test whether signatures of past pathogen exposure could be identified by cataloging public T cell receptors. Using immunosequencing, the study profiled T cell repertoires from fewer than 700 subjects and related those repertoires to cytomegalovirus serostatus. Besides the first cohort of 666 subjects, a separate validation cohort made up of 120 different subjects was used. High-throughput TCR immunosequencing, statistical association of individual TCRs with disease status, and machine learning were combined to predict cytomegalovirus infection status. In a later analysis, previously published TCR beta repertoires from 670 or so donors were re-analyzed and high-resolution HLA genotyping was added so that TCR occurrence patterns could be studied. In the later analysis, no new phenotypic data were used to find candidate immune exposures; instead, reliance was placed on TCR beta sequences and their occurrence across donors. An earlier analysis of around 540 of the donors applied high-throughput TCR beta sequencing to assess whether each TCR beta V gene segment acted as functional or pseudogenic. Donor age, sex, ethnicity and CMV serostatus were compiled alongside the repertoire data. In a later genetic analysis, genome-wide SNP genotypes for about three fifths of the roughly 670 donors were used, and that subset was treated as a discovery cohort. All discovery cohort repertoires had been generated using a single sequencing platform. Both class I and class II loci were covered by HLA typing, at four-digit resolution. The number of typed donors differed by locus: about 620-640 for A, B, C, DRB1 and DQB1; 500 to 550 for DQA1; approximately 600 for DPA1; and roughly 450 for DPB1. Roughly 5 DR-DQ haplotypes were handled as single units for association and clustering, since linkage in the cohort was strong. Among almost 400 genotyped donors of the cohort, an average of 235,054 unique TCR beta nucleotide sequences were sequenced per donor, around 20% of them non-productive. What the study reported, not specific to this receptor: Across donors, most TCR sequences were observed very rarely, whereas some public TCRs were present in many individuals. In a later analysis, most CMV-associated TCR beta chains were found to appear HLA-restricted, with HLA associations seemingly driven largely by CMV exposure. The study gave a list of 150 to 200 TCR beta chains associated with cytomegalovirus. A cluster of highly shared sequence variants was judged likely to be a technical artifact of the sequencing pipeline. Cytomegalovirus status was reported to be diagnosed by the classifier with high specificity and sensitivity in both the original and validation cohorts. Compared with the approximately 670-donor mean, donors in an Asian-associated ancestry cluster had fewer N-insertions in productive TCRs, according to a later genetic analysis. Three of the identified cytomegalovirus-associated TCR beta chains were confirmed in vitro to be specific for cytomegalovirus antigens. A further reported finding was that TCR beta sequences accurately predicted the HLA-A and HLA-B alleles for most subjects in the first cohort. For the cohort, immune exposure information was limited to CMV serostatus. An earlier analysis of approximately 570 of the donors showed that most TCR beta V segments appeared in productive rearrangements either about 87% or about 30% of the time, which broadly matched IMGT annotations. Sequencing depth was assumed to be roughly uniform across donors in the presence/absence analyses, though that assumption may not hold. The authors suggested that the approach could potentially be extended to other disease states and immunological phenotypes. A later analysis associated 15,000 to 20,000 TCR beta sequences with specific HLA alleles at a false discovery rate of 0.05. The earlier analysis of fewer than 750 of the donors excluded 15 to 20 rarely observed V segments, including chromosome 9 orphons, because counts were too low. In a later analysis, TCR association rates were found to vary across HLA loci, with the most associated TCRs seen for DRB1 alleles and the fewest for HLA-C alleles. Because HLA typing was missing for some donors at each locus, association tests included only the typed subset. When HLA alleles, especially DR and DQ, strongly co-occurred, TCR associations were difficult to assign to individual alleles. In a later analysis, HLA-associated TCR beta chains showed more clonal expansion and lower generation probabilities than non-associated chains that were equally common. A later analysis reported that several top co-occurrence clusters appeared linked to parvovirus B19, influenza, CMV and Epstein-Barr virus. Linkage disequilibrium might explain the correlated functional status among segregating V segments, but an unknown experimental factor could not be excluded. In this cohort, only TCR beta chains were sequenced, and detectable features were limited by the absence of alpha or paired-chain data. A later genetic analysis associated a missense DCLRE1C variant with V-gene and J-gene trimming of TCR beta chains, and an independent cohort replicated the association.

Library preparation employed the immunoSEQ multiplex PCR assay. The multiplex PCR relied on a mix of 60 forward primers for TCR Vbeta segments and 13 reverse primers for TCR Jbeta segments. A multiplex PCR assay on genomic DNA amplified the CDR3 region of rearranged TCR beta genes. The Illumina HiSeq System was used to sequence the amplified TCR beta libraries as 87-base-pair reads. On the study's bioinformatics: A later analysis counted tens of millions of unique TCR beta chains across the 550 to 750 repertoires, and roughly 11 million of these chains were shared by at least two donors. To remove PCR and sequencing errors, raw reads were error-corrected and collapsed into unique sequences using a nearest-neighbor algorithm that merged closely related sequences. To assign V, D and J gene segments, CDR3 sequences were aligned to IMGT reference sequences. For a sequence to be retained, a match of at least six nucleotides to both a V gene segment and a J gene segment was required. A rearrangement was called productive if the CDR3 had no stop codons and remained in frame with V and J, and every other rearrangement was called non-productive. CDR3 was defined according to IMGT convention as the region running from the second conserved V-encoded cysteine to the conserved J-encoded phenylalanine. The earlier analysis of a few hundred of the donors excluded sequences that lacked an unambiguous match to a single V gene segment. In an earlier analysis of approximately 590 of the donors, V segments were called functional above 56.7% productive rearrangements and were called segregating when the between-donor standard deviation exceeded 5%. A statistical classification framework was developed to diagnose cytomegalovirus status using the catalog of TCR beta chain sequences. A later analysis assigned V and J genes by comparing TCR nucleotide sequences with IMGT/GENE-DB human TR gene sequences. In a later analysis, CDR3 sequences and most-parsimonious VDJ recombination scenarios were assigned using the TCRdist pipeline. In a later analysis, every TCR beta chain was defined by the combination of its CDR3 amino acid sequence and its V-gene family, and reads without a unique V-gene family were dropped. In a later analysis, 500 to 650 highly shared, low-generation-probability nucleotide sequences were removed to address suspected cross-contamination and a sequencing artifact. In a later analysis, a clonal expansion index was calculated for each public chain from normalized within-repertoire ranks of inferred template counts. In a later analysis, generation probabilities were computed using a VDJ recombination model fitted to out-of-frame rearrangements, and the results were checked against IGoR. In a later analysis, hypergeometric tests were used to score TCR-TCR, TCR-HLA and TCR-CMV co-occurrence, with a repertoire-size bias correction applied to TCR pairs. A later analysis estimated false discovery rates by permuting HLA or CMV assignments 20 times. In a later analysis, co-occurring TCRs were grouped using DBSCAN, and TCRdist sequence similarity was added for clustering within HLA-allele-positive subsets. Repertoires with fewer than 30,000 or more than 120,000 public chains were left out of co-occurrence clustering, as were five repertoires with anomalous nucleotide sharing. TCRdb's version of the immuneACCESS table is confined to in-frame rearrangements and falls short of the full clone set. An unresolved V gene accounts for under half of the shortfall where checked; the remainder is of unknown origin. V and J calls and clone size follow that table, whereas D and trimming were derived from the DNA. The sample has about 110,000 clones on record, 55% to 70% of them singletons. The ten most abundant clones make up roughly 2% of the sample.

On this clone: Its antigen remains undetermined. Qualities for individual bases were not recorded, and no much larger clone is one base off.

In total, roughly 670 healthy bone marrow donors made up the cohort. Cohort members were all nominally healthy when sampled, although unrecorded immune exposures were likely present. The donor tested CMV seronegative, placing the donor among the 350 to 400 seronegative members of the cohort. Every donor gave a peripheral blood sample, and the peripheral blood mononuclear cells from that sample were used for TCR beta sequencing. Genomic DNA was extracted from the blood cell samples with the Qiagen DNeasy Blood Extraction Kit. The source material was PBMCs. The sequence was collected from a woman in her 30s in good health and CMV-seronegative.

The CDR3 reads as follows: CASSDRGLAPDTQYF. The DNA reads as follows: TGTGCCAGTAGTGATCGGGGACTAGCCCCAGATACGCAGTATTTT. Recombination linked TRBV19 to TRBJ2-3, and 9 junction bases match TRBD2. From the cysteine through the phenylalanine, the CDR3 covers 15 amino acids. Solely the CDR3 DNA is kept, with 45 bases framed from the first base. The germline V gene (reference sequence) sets CDR1 to LNHDA and CDR2 to SQIVND. V loses 5 bases at its end and J loses 4 bases; junction bases beyond the gene matches: 7.